These 26 T cell receptor beta chains were sequenced from one sample in a study of blood T cell repertoires in COVID-19. Assay used: immunoSEQ multiplex PCR; TCRdb lists only in-frame clones, some missing. The sample lists 300,000 to 400,000 clones, around four fifths occurring once. Sequencing was done on a sample of peripheral blood. Receptors originate from a man aged 25-45 years with active or convalescent COVID-19.

The rearrangement uses TRBV2 and TRBJ1-2; D perhaps matches TRBD1 (6 bases). The CDR3 extends over 14 amino acids. CDR1 is SNHLY and CDR2 is FYNNEI in the germline V gene. Trimming took 6 bases from V and 4 from J, leaving 15 bases between them. The CDR3 protein is CASSQLGGGYGYTF. DNA of the CDR3: TGTGCCAGCAGCCAGCTAGGGGGGGGCTATGGCTACACCTTC.

This clone was counted a single time. This chain links TRBV4-3 with TRBJ2-1, with 7 bases that match TRBD2. The CDR3 consists of 15 residues. The germline V gene encodes CDR1 LGHNA and CDR2 YSLEER. Germline trimming cut 1 base from V and 4 bases from J; bases unmatched to any gene: 4. This chain's CDR3 is CASSQGEAGYNEQFF. In DNA form, the CDR3 reads TGCGCCAGCAGCCAAGGAGAAGCGGGATACAATGAGCAGTTCTTC.

The chain has TRBV3-1 (or the pseudogene TRBV3-2) and TRBJ1-1; D is perhaps TRBD1 (5 bases). The V gene's germline CDR1 is LGHDT and CDR2 YNNKEL (reference sequence). The CDR3 is 14 amino acids. V lost 1 base, J lost 7 bases, and 13 bases lay in between. The CDR3 protein is CASSQAGPGFEAFF. CDR3 in DNA: TGTGCCAGCAGCCAAGCAGGGCCCGGCTTTGAAGCTTTCTTT.

This clone was seen only once. The chain combines TRBV6-5 with TRBJ2-1; TRBD2 agrees at 8 bases. This CDR3 region has 15 residues. Germline-derived CDR1 and CDR2 are MNHEY and SVGAGI. V dropped 6 bases and J dropped 7; count of bases not matched to a gene: 11. The CDR3 spells CASRLLAALYNEQFF. The CDR3, as DNA: TGTGCCAGCAGGCTACTAGCGGCCTTGTATAATGAGCAGTTCTTC.

This chain uses TRBV19 with TRBJ2-1; the match to TRBD2 covers 10 bases. The CDR3 loop spans 20 amino acids. V shed 4 bases, J shed 8 bases, and the junction held 23 bases outside the gene matches. The germline V gene encodes CDR1 LNHDA and CDR2 SQIVND (reference sequence). This CDR3 reads CASSTGDIVPTSGVPDEQFF. The CDR3 DNA is TGTGCCAGTAGTACGGGGGACATCGTTCCAACTAGCGGGGTCCCGGATGAGCAGTTCTTC.

The rearrangement links TRBV7-6 to TRBJ1-2; 7 bases align to TRBD1. CDR1 is SGHVS, CDR2 FNYEAQ, per germline. Germline trimming cut 5 bases from V and 6 bases from J; bases unmatched to any gene: 9. The CDR3 is 14 residues long. The CDR3: CASSPSGGRNGYTF. The CDR3 DNA reads as TGTGCCAGCAGCCCCTCAGGGGGGAGAAATGGCTACACCTTC.

This clone was detected only a few times. The rearrangement uses TRBV6-5 and TRBJ1-2, with D possibly matching TRBD1 (6 bases). V shed 5 bases and J shed 4 bases, with 17 bases lying between them. The CDR3 runs to 15 residues. Germline loops: CDR1 MNHEY, CDR2 SVGAGI. The CDR3, as DNA: TGTGCCAGCAGTACTCCACAGGGTCTGGGCTATGGCTACACCTTC. It codes for CASSTPQGLGYGYTF.

The CDR3 loop reads CASSLGQGAEAFF. As DNA, the CDR3 is TGTGCCAGCAGCTTAGGGCAGGGCGCTGAAGCTTTCTTT. The chain carries TRBV7-9 and TRBJ1-1, with D possibly being TRBD1 (5 bases). CDR1 is SEHNR and CDR2 is FQNEAQ in the germline V gene (reference sequence). The ends were cut back, 1 base at V and 6 bases at J, with 9 bases in the middle. This CDR3 spans 13 amino acids.

CDR3 in amino acids: CASRTQGAPGSAFF. CDR3 coding DNA: TGTGCCAGTAGGACTCAGGGGGCGCCCGGATCAGCTTTCTTT. V usage is TRBV19 and J usage is TRBJ1-1, with TRBD1 matching 8 bases. The CDR3 totals 14 residues. The trim removed 6 bases at V and 10 bases at J, leaving 13 bases unmatched. The germline V gene encodes CDR1 LNHDA and CDR2 SQIVND (reference sequence).

The V and J genes are TRBV6-5 and TRBJ1-1; TRBD1 might be the D (5 bases). The germline V and J ends were trimmed by 5 bases and 5 bases, with 15 bases remaining between them. This CDR3 is built from 14 residues. Looked up from germline, CDR1 is MNHEY and CDR2 is SVGAGI. CDR3 region: CASSPPQGWTEAFF. The CDR3, as DNA: TGTGCCAGCAGTCCCCCTCAGGGATGGACTGAAGCTTTCTTT.

This sequence joins TRBV25-1 and TRBJ2-7, with 7 bases that match TRBD2. The germline V gene encodes CDR1 MGHDK and CDR2 SYGVNS. The CDR3 covers 13 residues. V shed 7 bases and J 3 bases; nucleotides not matched to a gene: 6. DNA of the CDR3: TGTGCCAGCACCCCGGGAGGCCGCTACGAGCAGTACTTC. Translated: CASTPGGRYEQYF.

This chain connects TRBV12-5 to TRBJ2-7; a weak D match, TRBD2 (6 bases). V shed 0 bases and J shed 4 bases, with 13 bases lying between them. The germline V gene encodes CDR1 LGHNT and CDR2 FRNRAP. There are 15 residues in the CDR3. The CDR3 DNA is TGTGCTAGTGGTTTGGTACGGGCTAGCGTTTACGAGCAGTACTTC. It is translated as CASGLVRASVYEQYF. Complete variable domain (other parts from reference TRBV12-5 and TRBJ2-7): DARVTQTPRHKVTEMGQEVTMRCQPILGHNTVFWYRQTMMQGLELLAYFRNRAPLDDSGMPKDRFSAEMPDATLATLKIQPSEPRDSAVYFCASGLVRASVYEQYFGPGTRLTVT.

Turning to this clone: Other DNA variants within this sample encode the same CDR3. The V and J genes are TRBV28 and TRBJ2-7, with TRBD1 matching 7 bases. Germline V gene data show CDR1 as MDHEN and CDR2 as SYDVKM. The trim removed 5 bases at V and 2 bases at J, leaving 3 bases unmatched. This CDR3 is built from 13 residues. The CDR3 DNA follows: TGTGCCAGCAGTCTACAGGGGCCCTACGAGCAGTACTTC. This codes for CASSLQGPYEQYF.

This clone was counted at least ten times. The rearrangement uses TRBV6-1 and TRBJ2-6; 10 bases align to TRBD1. The CDR3 runs to 19 residues. After removal of 3 bases from V and 1 base from J, the junction contained 9 bases not matched to a gene. The V gene's germline CDR1 is MNHNS and CDR2 SASEGT. The CDR3 bases are TGTGCCAGCAGTGACCCCGCGGACAGGGGGGGATCTGGGGCCAACGTCCTGACTTTC. It translates to CASSDPADRGGSGANVLTF.

The V and J genes are TRBV5-1 and TRBJ2-7, with 10 bases aligning to TRBD2. With V trimmed by 4 bases and J by 0 bases, 4 bases remained unmatched. There are 15 residues in the CDR3. Germline values: CDR1 SGHRS, CDR2 YFSETQ. This chain's CDR3 is CASSAIAGGSYEQYF. CDR3 DNA sequence: TGCGCCAGCAGCGCTATAGCGGGGGGCTCCTACGAGCAGTACTTC. The entire variable domain, with the rest obtained from reference TRBV5-1 and TRBJ2-7, is as follows: KAGVTQTPRYLIKTRGQQVTLSCSPISGHRSVSWYQQTPGQGLQFLFEYFSETQRNKGNFPGRFSGRQFSNSRSEMNVSTLELGDSALYLCASSAIAGGSYEQYFGPGTRLTVT.

J is TRBJ2-4 and V is TRBV19, with 10 nucleotides matching TRBD2. The junction had 14 bases not matched to a gene; V was cut back by 7 bases and J by 8 bases. The germline V gene has CDR1 LNHDA and CDR2 SQIVND (reference sequence). The CDR3 contains 16 residues. CDR3 region: CASTPMGLAGVDIQYF. Written as DNA, the CDR3 is TGTGCCAGTACCCCTATGGGCCTAGCGGGAGTAGACATTCAGTACTTC. The full variable domain, completed using reference TRBV19 and TRBJ2-4, is DGGITQSPKYLFRKEGQNVTLSCEQNLNHDAMYWYRQDPGQGLRLIYYSQIVNDFQKGDIAEGYSVSREKKESFPLTVTSAQKNPTAFYLCASTPMGLAGVDIQYFGAGTRLSVL.

V and J are TRBV5-1 and TRBJ1-4, with 8 bases that match TRBD1. The germline V gene encodes CDR1 SGHRS and CDR2 YFSETQ. There are 14 residues in the CDR3. J was trimmed by 6 bases and V by 2 bases; bases with no gene match: 3. CDR3 DNA sequence: TGCGCCAGCAGCTTAGGACAGGGTGATGAAAAACTGTTTTTT. The encoded protein is CASSLGQGDEKLFF.

This clone was counted a few times. The rearrangement uses TRBV10-3 and TRBJ1-1, with D perhaps matching TRBD1 (6 bases). CDR3 size: 14 residues. Trimming left V 3 bases short and J 0 bases short, with 8 bases between. CDR1 is ENHRY, CDR2 SYGVKD, per germline. In DNA, the CDR3 is TGTGCCATCAGTGAACAGGGCATGAACACTGAAGCTTTCTTT. This translates into CAISEQGMNTEAFF.

The chain employs TRBV5-1 and TRBJ2-7; 8 bases agree with TRBD1. The CDR3 extends over 16 amino acids. In germline, CDR1 is SGHRS, CDR2 YFSETQ. Trimming at V came to 0 bases and at J to 3 bases, leaving 8 bases not matched to a gene. DNA of the CDR3: TGCGCCAGCAGCTTGGTTATGTCGGACAGGGACTACGAGCAGTACTTC. It yields the protein CASSLVMSDRDYEQYF.

Here the CDR3 reads CASSYSDKETQYF. The CDR3 region has the DNA TGTGCCAGCAGTTACTCGGACAAAGAGACCCAGTACTTC. The chain couples TRBV6-5 to TRBJ2-5; TRBD1 might be the D (5 bases). The ends were cut back, 0 bases at V and 3 bases at J, with 5 bases in the middle. The CDR3 loop spans 13 amino acids. Germline loops: CDR1 MNHEY, CDR2 SVGAGI.

The V gene is TRBV28, the J gene TRBJ2-1; 14 bases are a match to TRBD2. Germline loops: CDR1 MDHEN, CDR2 SYDVKM. Trimming removed 5 bases from V and 7 bases from J; junction bases left unmatched: 16. The CDR3 contains 19 residues. The CDR3: CASSLPTPGLAGERNEQFF. CDR3 DNA: TGTGCCAGCAGTCTTCCAACGCCGGGACTAGCGGGAGAGAGGAATGAGCAGTTCTTC.

The chain couples TRBV4-3 to TRBJ1-2; D is unresolved. Germline V gene lookup returns CDR1 LGHNA and CDR2 YSLEER. The CDR3 is 15 amino acids. V lost 1 base to trimming and J lost 1 base, with 10 bases between them. CDR3 protein: CASSQVGGGNYGYTF. For the CDR3, the DNA is TGCGCCAGCAGCCAAGTGGGAGGAGGTAACTATGGCTACACCTTC.

This clone came up once. V gene TRBV7-3 combines with J gene TRBJ2-7; TRBD2 is a possible D gene (5 bases). The CDR3 has 14 amino acids. Germline assignment: CDR1 SGHTA and CDR2 FQGTGA. V was shortened by 5 bases and J by 1 base, with 12 bases between the two germline ends. CDR3 residues: CASSPEPGSYEQYF. Written as DNA, the CDR3 is TGTGCCAGCAGCCCCGAACCGGGATCCTACGAGCAGTACTTC.

The chain uses TRBV5-1 and TRBJ2-4; 8 nucleotides align to TRBD2. Germline values: CDR1 SGHRS, CDR2 YFSETQ. The CDR3 runs to 14 residues. V was clipped by 0 bases and J by 9 bases; unmatched bases: 5. This CDR3 is CASSLGREARIQYF. CDR3 coding DNA: TGCGCCAGCAGCTTGGGGCGGGAGGCCCGCATTCAGTACTTC.

V is TRBV5-1 and J is TRBJ2-3; 8 bases agree with TRBD2. Per the germline V gene, CDR1 is SGHRS and CDR2 is YFSETQ. This CDR3 comprises 16 residues. V gave up 0 bases and J gave up 4 bases; unmatched junction bases: 7. CDR3 nucleotide sequence: TGCGCCAGCAGCTTGGGAGCGGGGGCCCGGGCAGATACGCAGTATTTT. Its protein product is CASSLGAGARADTQYF.

Only one count was recorded for this clone. The V and J genes are TRBV4-3 and TRBJ2-4; tentative D call: TRBD1 (5 bases). V lost 0 bases and J 0 bases, leaving 21 bases between the germline ends. The CDR3 loop spans 20 amino acids. Germline V lookup: CDR1 LGHNA, CDR2 YSLEER. The CDR3 DNA follows: TGCGCCAGCAGCCAAGATCGTGTGGGGCTGACATCATTAGCCAAAAACATTCAGTACTTC. It yields the protein CASSQDRVGLTSLAKNIQYF.